The source of this TCR beta chain is a study of blood T cell repertoires in COVID-19. The overall study: Sites in the United States, Italy and Spain provided acute and convalescent COVID-19 samples. Sources were T cells, B-cell-depleted T cells, or PBMCs; the material itself was cDNA or gDNA.

The trim removed 4 bases at V and 4 bases at J, leaving 9 bases unmatched. This CDR3 has 16 residues. The germline CDR1 and CDR2 sequences are LGHDT and YNNKEL (reference sequence). This table comes from immunoSEQ multiplex PCR, and its TCRdb copy is limited to in-frame clones, with some not included. This table holds more than 200,000 clones, roughly 80% found once. Sequencing was done on a sample of peripheral blood. The chain recombines TRBV3-1 (or the pseudogene TRBV3-2) with TRBJ2-2, with 7 bases fitting TRBD1. The sequence came from a man aged 55 to 70 with acute or convalescent COVID-19. CDR3 protein: CASSPAGGRGTGELFF. The DNA for the CDR3 is TGTGCCAGCAGCCCAGCAGGGGGACGAGGCACCGGGGAGCTGTTTTTT.